The T cell receptor beta chain under discussion was sequenced for a study of Graves' ophthalmopathy and Graves' hyperthyroidism. This clonotype was counted a single time. The CDR3 sequence is 14 residues long. Trimming stripped 1 base from V and 3 bases from J, with 10 bases between. Germline CDR1 reads MNHEY; CDR2 reads SVGAGI. TCR beta CDR3 regions were amplified from RNA transcripts. Second-round multiplex PCR followed a first-round RT-PCR using HTBI primers. MiXCR was run by TCRdb on the multiplex PCR reads, yielding one entry per CDR3 protein. Of hundreds of thousands of distinct CDR3 sequences listed, about 38% are singletons.

The chain links TRBV6-5 to TRBJ2-7; D may be TRBD2 (6 bases). Sequenced: peripheral blood. The TCR was taken from an adult man with Graves' ophthalmopathy. CDR3 residues: CASSYFGGYYEQYF. CDR3 DNA sequence: TGTGCCAGCAGTTACTTCGGGGGATACTACGAGCAGTACTTC.